This T cell receptor beta chain derives from a study of T cell responses to AZD1222 COVID-19 vaccine. TCRdb's copy holds only in-frame clones and misses some; the assay was immunoSEQ multiplex PCR. The table includes about 150,000 clones, around 84% detected once. Whole-study findings and limits: Once two AZD1222 doses were given, Spike-specific TCR breadth and depth went up. Across the whole spike, CD4 TCRs peaked at regions 160-218 and 743-854. Possibly, clonal diversity was underestimated; donors were largely white British and included more females. No repertoire was sampled before or during the peak T cell response, only after it.

The ends were cut back, 1 base at V and 4 bases at J, with 9 bases in the middle. Germline CDR1 MDHEN, CDR2 SYDVKM. The CDR3 is made up of 14 amino acids. With respect to this clone: The target antigen is unknown.

The gene calls are TRBV28 and TRBJ2-3, with a weak D call TRBD1 (6 bases). This TCR came from an adult who received the AZD1222 COVID-19 vaccine. This specimen consisted of peripheral blood, obtained 28 days after the second AZD1222 dose. CDR3 protein: CASSLFRGSDTQYF. CDR3 bases: TGTGCCAGCAGTTTATTCAGGGGATCAGATACGCAGTATTTT.